Below, 30 T cell receptor beta chains from the same sample are listed, as sequenced in a study of T-cell memory formation after mild COVID-19. TCRdb reprocessed the 5' RACE reads via MiXCR and lists one record per CDR3 protein. The sample holds roughly 150,000 distinct CDR3 sequences, roughly 13% seen once. Sequenced material: PBMCs or a T cell subset sorted from them (not recorded which). The receptors originated from an adult woman who had mild COVID-19 (a few samples of this study predate the infection). Cell type and time point are not known.

V is TRBV7-8 and J is TRBJ1-4; unclear D gene. The CDR3 has 14 amino acids. CDR1 is SGHVS, CDR2 FQNEAQ, per germline. The germline V and J ends were trimmed by 1 base and 15 bases, with 18 bases remaining between them. CDR3 region: CASSLVDWAAEMFF. The CDR3 DNA sequence: TGTGCCAGCAGCTTAGTTGATTGGGCCGCGGAGATGTTTTTT.

The CDR3 DNA sequence: TGCGCCAGCAGCCAAGTCCGGCAGGGTAGGGGAGAGACCCAGTACTTC. This translates into CASSQVRQGRGETQYF. The V and J genes are TRBV4-1 and TRBJ2-5; possible D gene TRBD1, 5 bases. CDR1 is MGHRA, CDR2 YSYEKL, per germline. The CDR3 is 16 amino acids. The V end was cut by 1 base, the J end by 4 bases, with 16 bases between.

This clonotype was picked up many times. The rearrangement joins TRBV12-3 or TRBV12-4 to TRBJ2-7; D remains ambiguous. The CDR3 totals 13 residues. V was cut by 1 base and J by 2 bases, with 6 bases left in between. The CDR3 region is CASSLGGPYEQYF. The CDR3 nucleotides are TGTGCCAGCAGTTTAGGCGGTCCCTACGAGCAGTACTTC.

This clonotype was counted between two and nine times. CDR3 in amino acids: CASSLVQGFNMNTEAFF. CDR3 sequence (DNA): TGCGCCAGCAGCTTGGTACAGGGGTTTAATATGAACACTGAAGCTTTCTTT. This sequence joins TRBV5-1 and TRBJ1-1, with TRBD1 identical over 7 bases. The ends lost 0 bases at V and 0 bases at J; junction bases unmatched: 8. The CDR3 consists of 17 residues. Germline V CDR1 and CDR2: SGHRS, YFSETQ.

The chain combines TRBV19 with TRBJ2-1, with D possibly being TRBD1 or TRBD2 (5 bases each). V shed 2 bases and J shed 0 bases, with 8 bases lying between them. The CDR3 sequence is 15 residues long. CDR1 is LNHDA, CDR2 SQIVND, per germline (reference sequence). CDR3 DNA: TGTGCCAGTAGTATATATGGGGGCTCCTACAATGAGCAGTTCTTC. Its translation: CASSIYGGSYNEQFF. The entire variable domain, with the rest obtained from reference TRBV19 and TRBJ2-1, is as follows: DGGITQSPKYLFRKEGQNVTLSCEQNLNHDAMYWYRQDPGQGLRLIYYSQIVNDFQKGDIAEGYSVSREKKESFPLTVTSAQKNPTAFYLCASSIYGGSYNEQFFGPGTRLTVL.

V gene TRBV29-1 combines with J gene TRBJ2-7; 9 bases map to TRBD1. The CDR3 runs 14 residues. The germline V gene encodes CDR1 SQVTM and CDR2 ANQGSEA. The J segment lost 1 base and the V segment lost 7 bases, leaving 8 bases of the junction unmatched. DNA for the CDR3: TGCAGCGCCGTGCCCGGGACAGGGTCCTACGAGCAGTACTTC. Translation gives CSAVPGTGSYEQYF.

The chain is built from TRBV24-1 and TRBJ2-3; 9 nucleotides match TRBD2. Trimming cost V 3 bases and J 4 bases; bases outside gene matches: 10. Per the germline V gene, CDR1 is KGHDR and CDR2 is SFDVKD. The CDR3 contains 17 residues. CDR3 nucleotide sequence: TGTGCCACCAGTGATACGACTCTAGCGGGAACCCCAGATACGCAGTATTTT. This encodes CATSDTTLAGTPDTQYF.

This clonotype was counted at least ten times. This rearrangement joins TRBV4-3 to TRBJ2-1; TRBD1 aligns across 9 bases. The germline CDR1 and CDR2 sequences are LGHNA and YSLEER. J gave up 8 bases and V 1 base, and 12 bases lay outside the gene matches. This CDR3 has 17 residues. CDR3: CASSQGTGVLSLHEQFF. In nucleotides, the CDR3 is TGCGCCAGCAGCCAAGGGACAGGGGTACTATCCTTGCATGAGCAGTTCTTC.

The chain employs TRBV7-2 and TRBJ2-3, with 7 bases that match TRBD2. Germline lookup yields CDR1 SGHTA and CDR2 FQGNSA. With V trimmed by 1 base and J by 0 bases, 7 bases remained unmatched. The CDR3 has 17 amino acids. CDR3 sequence: CASSLVLATASTDTQYF. In nucleotides, the CDR3 is TGTGCCAGCAGCTTAGTACTAGCGACTGCTAGCACAGATACGCAGTATTTT.

The gene calls are TRBV11-2 and TRBJ1-2, with D possibly matching TRBD1 (6 bases). Trimming took 3 bases from V and 6 from J, leaving 11 bases between them. Germline V CDR1 and CDR2: SGHAT, FQNNGV. The CDR3 has 13 amino acids. The CDR3 DNA sequence: TGTGCCAGCAGCTTCGGACAGTCGGATGGCTACACCTTC. Translated, it gives CASSFGQSDGYTF.

CDR3 in amino acids: CASSYTIGRQETQYF. Here the CDR3 DNA reads TGTGCCAGCAGCTACACAATAGGGAGACAAGAGACCCAGTACTTC. The chain couples TRBV5-4 to TRBJ2-5, with a tentative D call TRBD2 (5 bases). The CDR3 totals 15 residues. The V end was cut by 3 bases, the J end by 2 bases, with 14 bases between. CDR1 and CDR2 from the germline V gene are SGHNT and YYREEE (reference sequence). The variable domain in full, with the rest retrieved from reference TRBV5-4 and TRBJ2-5, is ETGVTQSPTHLIKTRGQQVTLRCSSQSGHNTVSWYQQALGQGPQFIFQYYREEENGRGNFPPRFSGLQFPNYSSELNVNALELDDSALYLCASSYTIGRQETQYFGPGTRLLVL.

The chain is built from TRBV6-5 and TRBJ2-7, with D tentatively TRBD1 (8 bases). Trimming pared 4 bases from V and 3 bases from J, leaving 16 bases between. The CDR3 is 15 amino acids. Germline values: CDR1 MNHEY, CDR2 SVGAGI. Written as DNA, the CDR3 is TGTGCCAGCAGTTCCCGGACAGGGAGGGTCTACGAGCAGTACTTC. The encoded protein is CASSSRTGRVYEQYF.

This clonotype was observed a few times. The V and J genes are TRBV5-5 and TRBJ2-7, with TRBD1 matching over 7 bases. Germline V gene lookup returns CDR1 SGHKS and CDR2 YYEKEE (reference sequence). This CDR3 is 16 amino acids long. The junction had 9 bases not matched to a gene; V was cut back by 3 bases and J by 0 bases. Here the CDR3 DNA reads TGTGCCAGCAGCTCCGGACAGGCCAGGAGCTCCTACGAGCAGTACTTC. This translates into CASSSGQARSSYEQYF.

This clonotype was recorded a few times. The chain is built from TRBV12-3 or TRBV12-4 and TRBJ2-3; TRBD2 is a possible D gene (6 bases). This CDR3 contains 13 residues. Trimming stripped 5 bases from V and 6 bases from J, with 12 bases between. The CDR3 DNA follows: TGTGCCAGCAGTCCCTATCGGGGGGATACGCAGTATTTT. Its protein product is CASSPYRGDTQYF.

This clonotype turned up a few times. V is TRBV6-5 and J is TRBJ1-1; D may be TRBD1 (5 bases). Germline V CDR1 and CDR2: MNHEY, SVGAGI. CDR3 length: 13 residues. V was shortened by 8 bases and J by 5 bases, with 15 bases between the two germline ends. In nucleotides, the CDR3 is TGTGCCAGCTACCCGGGCAGGGTTACTGAAGCTTTCTTT. Residues: CASYPGRVTEAFF.

The chain carries TRBV29-1 and TRBJ2-3, with a tentative D call TRBD1 (6 bases). The CDR3 length is 13 residues. Germline lookup yields CDR1 SQVTM and CDR2 ANQGSEA. Trimming removed 6 bases at V and 6 bases at J, with 16 bases between. CDR3 in DNA: TGCAGCGTCTGGGCAGGGGCGCCCGATACGCAGTATTTT. Its protein is CSVWAGAPDTQYF.

This clonotype was recorded many times. The rearrangement joins TRBV4-1 to TRBJ2-1; TRBD1 matches 10 bases. This CDR3 comprises 15 residues. CDR1 and CDR2 (germline): MGHRA, YSYEKL. J was trimmed by 4 bases and V by 6 bases; bases with no gene match: 6. The CDR3, as DNA: TGCGCCAGCAGGCCCGGGACAGGGGTATACAATGAGCAGTTCTTC. Translating gives CASRPGTGVYNEQFF.

The chain employs TRBV19 and TRBJ2-1; D may be TRBD1 (6 bases). V lost 7 bases and J 13 bases, leaving 14 bases between the germline ends. Germline lookup yields CDR1 LNHDA and CDR2 SQIVND (reference sequence). The CDR3 loop spans 11 amino acids. The CDR3 spells CASKTQGSQFF. In nucleotides, the CDR3 is TGTGCCAGTAAAACGCAGGGGAGCCAGTTCTTC.

J is TRBJ2-4 and V is TRBV9; D might be TRBD2 (6 bases). Germline loops: CDR1 SGDLS, CDR2 YYNGEE. The CDR3 runs to 17 residues. V was clipped by 3 bases and J by 0 bases, with 16 bases between them. CDR3 DNA sequence: TGTGCCAGCAGCGCCGGCGGGGCAGGGCTAGCCAAAAACATTCAGTACTTC. Translating gives CASSAGGAGLAKNIQYF. Based on the CDR3 plus reference TRBV9 and TRBJ2-4, the full variable domain is DSGVTQTPKHLITATGQRVTLRCSPRSGDLSVYWYQQSLDQGLQFLIQYYNGEERAKGNILERFSAQQFPDLHSELNLSSLELGDSALYFCASSAGGAGLAKNIQYFGAGTRLSVL.

The chain has TRBV19 and TRBJ2-3; D not certain. The V end was cut by 3 bases, the J end by 2 bases, with 9 bases between. This CDR3 contains 14 residues. Germline V gives CDR1 LNHDA, CDR2 SQIVND (reference sequence). Here the CDR3 reads CASSIIRFTDTQYF. CDR3 coding DNA: TGTGCCAGTAGTATTATCAGGTTCACAGATACGCAGTATTTT.

The chain is built from TRBV12-3 or TRBV12-4 and TRBJ2-7, with TRBD2 matching 11 bases. This CDR3 region has 16 residues. J gave up 4 bases and V 5 bases, and 10 bases lay outside the gene matches. CDR3 residues: CASSARIAGGRYEQYF. In DNA form, the CDR3 reads TGTGCCAGCAGTGCCCGTATAGCGGGAGGGCGTTACGAGCAGTACTTC.

The sample holds a few counts of this clonotype. The chain is built from TRBV25-1 and TRBJ1-4; tentative D call: TRBD1 (6 bases). V was cut by 2 bases and J by 8 bases, with 15 bases left in between. Per germline, CDR1 MGHDK and CDR2 SYGVNS. This CDR3 has 15 amino acids. CDR3 residues: CASSEPLRGWEKLFF. CDR3 nucleotides: TGTGCCAGCAGTGAACCCCTCAGGGGATGGGAAAAACTGTTTTTT.

The rearrangement links TRBV30 to TRBJ2-2; D is uncertain. V lost 4 bases and J 4 bases, leaving 22 bases between the germline ends. The CDR3 is made up of 17 amino acids. From germline, CDR1 is GTSNPN and CDR2 SVGIG (reference sequence). Here the CDR3 reads CAWTHPRWGSFTGELFF. In nucleotides, the CDR3 is TGTGCCTGGACCCACCCCAGGTGGGGATCTTTCACCGGGGAGCTGTTTTTT.

This clonotype appeared many times. The chain joins TRBV2 to TRBJ1-5; D unclear. Germline CDR1 SNHLY, CDR2 FYNNEI. Trimming stripped 4 bases from V and 0 bases from J, with 7 bases between. The CDR3 sequence is 14 residues long. CDR3 DNA: TGTGCCAGCAGTGCGGGGTATAGCAATCAGCCCCAGCATTTT. Translating it yields CASSAGYSNQPQHF.

The CDR3 DNA reads as TGCAGTGCTAACCCCCCCCTTGGGACAGGGAACACTGAAGCTTTCTTT. Residues: CSANPPLGTGNTEAFF. The chain has TRBV20-1 and TRBJ1-1, with TRBD1 identical over 8 bases. The CDR3 is 16 amino acids. Germline CDR1 is DFQATT and CDR2 is SNEGSKA (reference sequence). V shed 4 bases and J 1 base; nucleotides not matched to a gene: 11.

This clonotype showed up just a few times. The chain carries TRBV6-2 or TRBV6-3 and TRBJ2-1; possibly TRBD2 for D (6 bases). Germline values: CDR1 MNHEY, CDR2 SVGEGT. V lost 3 bases and J 7 bases, leaving 13 bases between the germline ends. This CDR3 has 14 residues. CDR3 sequence: CASSYRDWVNEQFF. The CDR3 nucleotides read TGTGCCAGCAGTTATCGGGACTGGGTAAATGAGCAGTTCTTC.

This clonotype was seen a few times. This rearrangement joins TRBV9 to TRBJ2-4; TRBD2 aligns across 9 bases. The V segment lost 0 bases and the J segment 6 bases; nucleotides outside the gene matches: 4. Per germline, CDR1 SGDLS and CDR2 YYNGEE. This CDR3 spans 15 amino acids. Here the CDR3 reads CASSVEAGGLNIQYF. DNA for the CDR3: TGTGCCAGCAGCGTAGAAGCGGGGGGTTTAAACATTCAGTACTTC.

This clonotype has a count of ten or more. The V and J genes are TRBV12-3 or TRBV12-4 and TRBJ1-2; no reliable D call. This CDR3 comprises 13 residues. V gave up 5 bases and J gave up 6 bases, with 13 bases separating them. CDR3 amino acids: CASSPLRIDGYTF. DNA of the CDR3: TGTGCCAGCAGTCCTCTTCGAATCGATGGCTACACCTTC.

The CDR3 region is CASSYGGNQPQHF. In DNA, the CDR3 is TGTGCCAGCAGTTACGGGGGGAATCAGCCCCAGCATTTT. This chain joins TRBV6-2 or TRBV6-3 and TRBJ1-5; perhaps TRBD1 as D (5 bases). Germline V gene data show CDR1 as MNHEY and CDR2 as SVGEGT. Deletions cut 2 bases from V and 4 bases from J, with 6 bases between. This CDR3 is 13 amino acids long.

The chain recombines TRBV6-2 or TRBV6-3 with TRBJ2-1; the match to TRBD2 covers 8 bases. V was clipped by 3 bases and J by 0 bases; unmatched bases: 10. Germline loops: CDR1 MNHEY, CDR2 SVGEGT. CDR3 size: 18 residues. DNA for the CDR3: TGTGCCAGCAGTTATTTGGGCCCGAGCGGGAGCTCCTACAATGAGCAGTTCTTC. Residues: CASSYLGPSGSSYNEQFF.